This T cell receptor beta chain originates from a study of T cell clonotyping in hematopoietic cell transplantation. Clones were read by immunoSEQ multiplex PCR, and TCRdb kept only the in-frame ones, dropping some. The sample carries about 36,000 clones, 80% to 90% recorded once. Germline-derived CDR1 and CDR2 are SGHVS and FQNEAQ. V dropped 7 bases and J dropped 1 base, with 13 bases sitting between them. The CDR3 extends over 14 amino acids. Input material: peripheral blood mononuclear cells. The source is a middle-aged woman in good health. Some clones in this sample may be carry-over from other donors' samples. V is TRBV7-8 and J is TRBJ1-1, with D unclear. This CDR3 is CASILGLGNTEAFF. CDR3 DNA: TGTGCCAGCATCCTCGGGTTGGGGAACACTGAAGCTTTCTTT.